This passage covers 26 T cell receptor beta chains from one sample sequenced in a study of T cell repertoires in cytomegalovirus infection. TCRdb reprocessed the reads via MiXCR and lists one record per CDR3 protein. The data show more than 250,000 distinct CDR3 sequences, with around 15% seen just once and 8.5% to 10% held by the top ten. The source material was PBMCs. The receptors derive from a human donor in good health (CMV status not recorded). Some clones in this sample may be carry-over from other donors' samples.

This clonotype was seen at least ten times. The CDR3: CASSFSGAWKTQYF. The CDR3 DNA is TGTGCCAGCAGCTTTTCGGGGGCTTGGAAGACCCAGTACTTC. This chain links TRBV7-3 with TRBJ2-5; D may match TRBD1 or TRBD2 (6 bases each). Trimming stripped 3 bases from V and 6 bases from J, with 14 bases between. The CDR3 has 14 amino acids. Germline CDR1 and CDR2: SGHTA and FQGTGA. Supplemented by reference TRBV7-3 and TRBJ2-5, the full variable domain reads GAGVSQTPSNKVTEKGKYVELRCDPISGHTALYWYRQSLGQGPEFLIYFQGTGAADDSGLPNDRFFAVRPEGSVSTLKIQRTERGDSAVYLCASSFSGAWKTQYFGPGTRLLVL.

This clonotype was counted many times. The CDR3 is CASSRPGLPEETQYF. The CDR3, as DNA: TGCGCCAGCAGCCGACCGGGACTGCCCGAAGAGACCCAGTACTTC. This chain joins TRBV4-1 and TRBJ2-5, with D possibly TRBD2 on 6 matching bases. Trimming pared 4 bases from V and 3 bases from J, leaving 15 bases between. The germline gives CDR1 MGHRA, CDR2 YSYEKL. CDR3 length equals 15 residues.

This clonotype was observed a handful of times. This chain uses TRBV29-1 with TRBJ2-3, with D possibly matching TRBD2 (6 bases). The CDR3 runs 14 residues. Trimming shortened V by 5 bases and J by 2 bases, and 14 bases separated the two germline ends. CDR1 SQVTM and CDR2 ANQGSEA come from the germline V gene. Here the CDR3 reads CSVPGTDLTDTQYF. In nucleotides, the CDR3 is TGCAGCGTTCCCGGGACTGACCTCACAGATACGCAGTATTTT.

The genes are TRBV2 and TRBJ2-4, with TRBD1 matching over 7 bases. Trimming took 4 bases from V and 5 from J; bases not matched to a gene: 5. Germline CDR1 and CDR2: SNHLY and FYNNEI. The CDR3 totals 14 residues. The CDR3, as DNA: TGTGCCAGCAGTGTAAACAGGGGTGAAAACATTCAGTACTTC. Translating it yields CASSVNRGENIQYF.

This clonotype was recorded at least ten times. The chain recombines TRBV4-1 with TRBJ2-1; TRBD1 agrees at 7 bases. This CDR3 has 14 amino acids. V lost 0 bases, J lost 8 bases, and 4 bases stayed unmatched. Germline CDR1 is MGHRA and CDR2 is YSYEKL. The CDR3, as DNA: TGCGCCAGCAGCCAAGATGACAGGGTTGATGAGCAGTTCTTC. Its translation: CASSQDDRVDEQFF.

The sample holds one count of this clonotype. J is TRBJ2-1 and V is TRBV7-2, with TRBD2 identical over 11 bases. The CDR3 is 15 amino acids. CDR1 is SGHTA, CDR2 FQGNSA, per germline. Losses at the gene ends were 5 bases for V and 7 bases for J; bases not matched to a gene: 7. The CDR3 is CASSLSGRAQNEQFF. As DNA, the CDR3 is TGTGCCAGCAGCCTTAGCGGGAGGGCCCAAAATGAGCAGTTCTTC.

This clonotype was counted only a few times. This chain joins TRBV7-3 and TRBJ1-1; D gene uncertain. The CDR3 has 13 amino acids. V was shortened by 7 bases and J by 3 bases, with 12 bases between the two germline ends. CDR1 is SGHTA and CDR2 is FQGTGA in the germline V gene. The CDR3 nucleotides read TGTGCCAGCATCCACAGACCCCACACTGAAGCTTTCTTT. Encoded protein: CASIHRPHTEAFF. Drawing the rest from reference TRBV7-3 and TRBJ1-1, the complete variable domain is GAGVSQTPSNKVTEKGKYVELRCDPISGHTALYWYRQSLGQGPEFLIYFQGTGAADDSGLPNDRFFAVRPEGSVSTLKIQRTERGDSAVYLCASIHRPHTEAFFGQGTRLTVV.

The rearrangement joins TRBV6-2 or TRBV6-3 to TRBJ2-1; D remains unclear. Germline loops: CDR1 MNHEY, CDR2 SVGEGT. V was shortened by 0 bases and J by 10 bases, with 4 bases between the two germline ends. This CDR3 spans 11 amino acids. CDR3 region: CASSYSSEQFF. The CDR3 DNA follows: TGTGCCAGCAGTTACTCGAGCGAGCAGTTCTTC.

The table lists this clonotype with a count of one. One base away lies a much larger clone, so this may be a sequencing read error. Here the CDR3 omits its conserved ending phenylalanine or tryptophan, so a read error is the likely source. The chain has TRBV28 and TRBJ2-3, with D perhaps TRBD1 or TRBD2 (5 bases each). V was cut by 6 bases and J by 4 bases, with 11 bases left in between. This CDR3 has 13 amino acids. Germline CDR1 and CDR2: MDHEN and SYDVKM. CDR3 sequence reads: CASRAQGPDTQYY. CDR3 nucleotide sequence: TGTGCCAGCAGGGCCCAGGGACCAGATACGCAGTATTAT.

The gene calls are TRBV27 and TRBJ2-3, with D possibly being TRBD2 (7 bases). The V and J ends lost 3 bases and 4 bases respectively, with 17 bases between them. The CDR3 is 16 amino acids. The germline gives CDR1 MNHEY, CDR2 SMNVEV (reference sequence). CDR3 in amino acids: CASSFWGGGGADTQYF. As DNA, the CDR3 is TGTGCCAGCAGTTTCTGGGGAGGGGGAGGTGCAGATACGCAGTATTTT.

In its sample, this clonotype was seen many times. J is TRBJ1-3 and V is TRBV2; weak D call: TRBD1 (6 bases). V was trimmed by 7 bases and J by 0 bases, leaving 10 bases between them. This CDR3 region has 14 residues. Germline assignment: CDR1 SNHLY and CDR2 FYNNEI. In nucleotides, the CDR3 is TGTGCCAGCACCCGGACAGTCTCTGGAAACACCATATATTTT. This translates into CASTRTVSGNTIYF.

This clonotype has ten or more counts. The rearrangement uses TRBV5-4 and TRBJ2-5; TRBD2 might be the D (6 bases). The CDR3 contains 15 residues. Germline values: CDR1 SGHNT, CDR2 YYREEE (reference sequence). V lost 5 bases and J lost 1, with 15 bases in between. CDR3 DNA: TGTGCCAGCAGAAAAGGAAGCGGGTTCCAAGAGACCCAGTACTTC. It translates to CASRKGSGFQETQYF.

The J gene is TRBJ2-7, the V gene TRBV20-1; D is possibly TRBD2 (5 bases). Germline V gene lookup returns CDR1 DFQATT and CDR2 SNEGSKA (reference sequence). The CDR3 spans 15 residues. V was shortened by 0 bases and J by 6 bases, with 18 bases between the two germline ends. The CDR3 nucleotides read TGCAGTGCTAGAGATTGGTCAGTTATCCGGGGCGAGCAGTACTTC. Translated, it gives CSARDWSVIRGEQYF.

This clonotype was found many times. This chain connects TRBV6-1 to TRBJ1-4; unclear D gene. The CDR3 has 11 amino acids. Looked up from germline, CDR1 is MNHNS and CDR2 is SASEGT. Trimming took 5 bases from V and 13 from J, leaving 11 bases between them. The CDR3 protein is CASSPRPGLFF. The CDR3 DNA follows: TGTGCCAGCAGTCCCCGACCTGGACTGTTTTTT.

The sample holds many counts of this clonotype. The chain uses TRBV7-2 and TRBJ1-1, with D hard to call. This CDR3 region has 14 residues. V dropped 3 bases and J dropped 2 bases, with 10 bases sitting between them. Germline CDR1 reads SGHTA; CDR2 reads FQGNSA. The CDR3 reads CASSFLGLNTEAFF. The CDR3 nucleotides are TGTGCCAGCAGCTTTCTTGGGCTTAACACTGAAGCTTTCTTT.

This clonotype was observed at least ten times. The J gene is TRBJ2-5, the V gene TRBV28; possibly TRBD2 for D (5 bases). The V gene lost 8 bases and the J gene lost 0 bases, with 7 bases spanning the gap. The germline V gene encodes CDR1 MDHEN and CDR2 SYDVKM. The CDR3 consists of 12 residues. The CDR3 loop reads CASARDQETQYF. CDR3 in DNA: TGTGCCAGCGCGAGGGACCAAGAGACCCAGTACTTC.

Ten or more counts support this clonotype. The J gene is TRBJ2-3, the V gene TRBV19; D perhaps matches TRBD1 (6 bases). The length of the CDR3 is 16 residues. Germline V lookup: CDR1 LNHDA, CDR2 SQIVND (reference sequence). V was shortened by 0 bases and J by 4 bases, with 14 bases between the two germline ends. The CDR3 loop reads CASSIEQGGRADTQYF. The CDR3 region has the DNA TGTGCCAGTAGTATAGAACAGGGCGGTCGGGCAGATACGCAGTATTTT.

The gene calls are TRBV20-1 and TRBJ1-5, with 8 bases matching TRBD1. This CDR3 has 15 residues. V lost 5 bases and J lost 6; bases outside the gene matches: 12. Germline V gene data show CDR1 as DFQATT and CDR2 as SNEGSKA (reference sequence). CDR3 amino acids: CSARIPQGGGQPQHF. In DNA, the CDR3 is TGCAGTGCTCGGATACCACAGGGGGGCGGTCAGCCCCAGCATTTT.

This clonotype was counted a few times. The genes are TRBV4-1 and TRBJ1-1; 7 bases fit TRBD1. The CDR3 runs 11 residues. Germline V gene sequence: CDR1 MGHRA, CDR2 YSYEKL. With 7 bases clipped from V and 6 bases from J, the junction kept 2 bases outside the gene matches. For the CDR3, the DNA is TGCGCCAGCACCAGGGGGGCTGAAGCTTTCTTT. As protein: CASTRGAEAFF.

A few counts support this clonotype. The chain recombines TRBV12-3 or TRBV12-4 with TRBJ2-1; 10 nucleotides match TRBD2. The CDR3 is 13 amino acids. The trim removed 5 bases at V and 9 bases at J, leaving 4 bases unmatched. DNA for the CDR3: TGTGCCAGCAGTCAGCTAGCGGGAGTTGAGCAGTTCTTC. Its translation is CASSQLAGVEQFF.

V and J are TRBV12-3 or TRBV12-4 and TRBJ2-1, with D tentatively TRBD2 (5 bases). Trimming cost V 7 bases and J 8 bases, with 9 bases left between them. The CDR3 is 11 amino acids. The CDR3 DNA reads as TGTGCCAGCACTATTAGCGATGAGCAGTTCTTC. Translation gives CASTISDEQFF.

This clonotype has a count of ten or more. The chain uses TRBV27 and TRBJ2-7; 7 bases map to TRBD2. There are 14 residues in the CDR3. Germline V CDR1 and CDR2: MNHEY, SMNVEV (reference sequence). V lost 4 bases, J lost 0 bases, and 3 bases stayed unmatched. The CDR3, as DNA: TGTGCCAGCAGTTGGGAGGGAAGCTCCTACGAGCAGTACTTC. Its protein is CASSWEGSSYEQYF.

Many counts were recorded for this clonotype. V and J are TRBV6-5 and TRBJ2-1; D may be TRBD2 (6 bases). This CDR3 has 17 amino acids. V lost 2 bases, J lost 3 bases, and 17 bases lay in between. Germline V CDR1 and CDR2: MNHEY, SVGAGI. The DNA of the CDR3 is TGTGCCAGCAGTTACCCAGGAGGGAGCGGTATCTACAATGAGCAGTTCTTC. Its translation: CASSYPGGSGIYNEQFF.

V is TRBV27 and J is TRBJ2-1; D is unclear. Germline V gives CDR1 MNHEY, CDR2 SMNVEV (reference sequence). The CDR3 is 13 amino acids. V lost 3 bases to trimming and J lost 7 bases, with 10 bases between them. The CDR3 DNA reads as TGTGCCAGCAGTTTGTCGCTGCTTAATGAGCAGTTCTTC. Translating it yields CASSLSLLNEQFF.

V and J are TRBV5-1 and TRBJ2-3; 11 nucleotides agree with TRBD1. The V gene end was trimmed by 7 bases and the J gene end by 4 bases; junction bases not matched to a gene: 8. The germline CDR1 and CDR2 sequences are SGHRS and YFSETQ. The CDR3 has 15 amino acids. The CDR3: CASSDRGRGADTQYF. Written as DNA, the CDR3 is TGCGCCAGCTCGGACAGGGGGCGGGGAGCAGATACGCAGTATTTT. The full variable domain, completed using reference TRBV5-1 and TRBJ2-3, is KAGVTQTPRYLIKTRGQQVTLSCSPISGHRSVSWYQQTPGQGLQFLFEYFSETQRNKGNFPGRFSGRQFSNSRSEMNVSTLELGDSALYLCASSDRGRGADTQYFGPGTRLTVL.

DNA of the CDR3: TGCGCCAGCAGGCCGTATACTAGCGGGGGAAACGGCGAGCAGTACTTC. Translation: CASRPYTSGGNGEQYF. The V call is TRBV5-1, the J call TRBJ2-7, with 11 bases that match TRBD2. The V gene end was trimmed by 5 bases and the J gene end by 6 bases; junction bases not matched to a gene: 13. Germline CDR1 reads SGHRS; CDR2 reads YFSETQ. The CDR3 consists of 16 residues.